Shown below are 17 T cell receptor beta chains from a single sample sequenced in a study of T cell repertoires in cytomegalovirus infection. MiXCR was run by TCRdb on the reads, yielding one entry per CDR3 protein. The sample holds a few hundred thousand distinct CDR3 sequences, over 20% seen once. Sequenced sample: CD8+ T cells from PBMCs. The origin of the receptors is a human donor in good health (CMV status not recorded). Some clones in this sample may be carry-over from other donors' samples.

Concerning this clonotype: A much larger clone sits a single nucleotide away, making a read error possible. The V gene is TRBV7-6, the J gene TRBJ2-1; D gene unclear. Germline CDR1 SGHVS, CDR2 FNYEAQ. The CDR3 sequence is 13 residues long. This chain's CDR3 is CTSSLSPGNEQFF. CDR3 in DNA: TGTACCAGCAGCTTGTCCCCGGGCAATGAGCAGTTCTTC.

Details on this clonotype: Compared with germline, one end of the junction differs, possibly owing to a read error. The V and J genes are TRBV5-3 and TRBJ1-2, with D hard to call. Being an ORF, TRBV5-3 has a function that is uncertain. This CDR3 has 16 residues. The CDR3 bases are TGTGCCAGCAGCTTGGAGTCGGGGTTGTCTAACTATGGCTACACCTTC. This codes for CASSLESGLSNYGYTF.

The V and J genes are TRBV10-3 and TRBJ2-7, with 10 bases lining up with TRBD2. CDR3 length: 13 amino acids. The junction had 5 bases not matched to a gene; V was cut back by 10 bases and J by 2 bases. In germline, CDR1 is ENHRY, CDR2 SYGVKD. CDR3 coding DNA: TGTGCCACCTCTAGCGGGGGAACCTACGAGCAGTACTTC. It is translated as CATSSGGTYEQYF.

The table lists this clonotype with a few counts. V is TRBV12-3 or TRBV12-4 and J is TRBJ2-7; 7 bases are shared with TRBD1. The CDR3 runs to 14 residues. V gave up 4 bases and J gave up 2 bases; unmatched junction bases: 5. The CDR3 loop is CASSWGTATYEQYF. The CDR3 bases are TGTGCCAGCAGTTGGGGGACAGCAACCTACGAGCAGTACTTC.

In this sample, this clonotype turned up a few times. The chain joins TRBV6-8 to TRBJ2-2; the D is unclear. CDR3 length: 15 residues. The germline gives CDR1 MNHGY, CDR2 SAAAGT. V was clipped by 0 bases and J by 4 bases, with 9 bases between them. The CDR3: CASSYSRLPTGELFF. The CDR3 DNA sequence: TGTGCCAGCAGTTACTCGAGACTCCCCACCGGGGAGCTGTTTTTT.

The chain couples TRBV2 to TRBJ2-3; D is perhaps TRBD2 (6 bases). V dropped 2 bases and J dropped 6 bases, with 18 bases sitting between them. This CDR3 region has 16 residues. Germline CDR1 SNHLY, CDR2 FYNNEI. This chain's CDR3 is CASSEPASALLDTQYF. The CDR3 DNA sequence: TGTGCCAGCAGTGAACCGGCTAGCGCGCTACTGGATACGCAGTATTTT.

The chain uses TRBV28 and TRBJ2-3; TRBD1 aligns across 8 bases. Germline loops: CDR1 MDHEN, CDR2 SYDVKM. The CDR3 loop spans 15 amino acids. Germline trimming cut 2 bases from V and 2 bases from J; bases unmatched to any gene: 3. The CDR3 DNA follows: TGTGCCAGCAGTTTAAGCAGGGGGCTCACAGATACGCAGTATTTT. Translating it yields CASSLSRGLTDTQYF.

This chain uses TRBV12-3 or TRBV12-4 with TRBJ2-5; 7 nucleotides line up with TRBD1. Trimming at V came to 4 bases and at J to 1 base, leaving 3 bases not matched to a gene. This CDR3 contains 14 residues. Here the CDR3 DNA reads TGTGCCAGCAGTTCGGGACAGCTCCAAGAGACCCAGTACTTC. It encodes CASSSGQLQETQYF.

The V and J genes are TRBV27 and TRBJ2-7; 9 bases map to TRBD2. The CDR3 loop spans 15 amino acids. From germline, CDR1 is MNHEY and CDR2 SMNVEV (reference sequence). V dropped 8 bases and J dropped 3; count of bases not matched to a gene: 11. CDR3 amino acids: CASGIQAGGHYEQYF. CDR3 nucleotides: TGTGCCAGCGGGATTCAAGCGGGGGGCCACTACGAGCAGTACTTC.

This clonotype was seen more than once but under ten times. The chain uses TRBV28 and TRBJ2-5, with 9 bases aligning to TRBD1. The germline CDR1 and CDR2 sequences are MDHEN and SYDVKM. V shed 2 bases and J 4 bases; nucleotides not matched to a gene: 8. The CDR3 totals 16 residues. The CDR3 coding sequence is TGTGCCAGCAGTTTACTCCGGGACAGGGTACGAGAGACCCAGTACTTC. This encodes CASSLLRDRVRETQYF.

The CDR3 loop is CSVLGLAYNEQFF. The CDR3 nucleotides read TGCAGCGTACTCGGACTAGCCTACAATGAGCAGTTCTTC. V and J are TRBV29-1 and TRBJ2-1, with TRBD2 matching over 7 bases. After removal of 6 bases from V and 2 bases from J, the junction contained 4 bases not matched to a gene. The CDR3 runs to 13 residues. The germline V gene encodes CDR1 SQVTM and CDR2 ANQGSEA.

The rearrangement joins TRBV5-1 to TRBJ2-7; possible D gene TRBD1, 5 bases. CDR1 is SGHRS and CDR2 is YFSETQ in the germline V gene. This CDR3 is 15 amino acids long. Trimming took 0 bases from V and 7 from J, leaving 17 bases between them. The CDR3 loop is CASSLAVGVLEEQYF. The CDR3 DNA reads TGCGCCAGCAGCTTGGCCGTAGGGGTCCTTGAGGAGCAGTACTTC.

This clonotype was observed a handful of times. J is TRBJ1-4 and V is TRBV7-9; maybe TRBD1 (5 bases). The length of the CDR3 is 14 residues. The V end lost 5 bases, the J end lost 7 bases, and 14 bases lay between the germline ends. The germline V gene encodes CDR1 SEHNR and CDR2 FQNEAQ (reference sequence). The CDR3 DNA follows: TGTGCCAGCAGCCGGCAAGAAGGGGTTGAAAAACTGTTTTTT. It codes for CASSRQEGVEKLFF.

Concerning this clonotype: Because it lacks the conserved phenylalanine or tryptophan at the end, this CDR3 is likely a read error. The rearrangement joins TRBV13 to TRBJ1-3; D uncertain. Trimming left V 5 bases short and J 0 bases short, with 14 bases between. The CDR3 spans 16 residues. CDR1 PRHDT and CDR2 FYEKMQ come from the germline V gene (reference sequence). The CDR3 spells CASSHFDILSGNTIYL. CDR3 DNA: TGTGCCAGCAGCCACTTTGACATCCTCTCTGGAAACACCATATATCTT.

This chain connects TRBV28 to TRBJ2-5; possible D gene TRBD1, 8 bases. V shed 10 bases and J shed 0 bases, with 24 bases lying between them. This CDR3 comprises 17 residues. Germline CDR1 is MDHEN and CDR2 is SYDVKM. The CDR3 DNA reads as TGTGCCAACATAAACAGGGGGGGGGTGTTGGACCAAGAGACCCAGTACTTC. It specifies CANINRGGVLDQETQYF.

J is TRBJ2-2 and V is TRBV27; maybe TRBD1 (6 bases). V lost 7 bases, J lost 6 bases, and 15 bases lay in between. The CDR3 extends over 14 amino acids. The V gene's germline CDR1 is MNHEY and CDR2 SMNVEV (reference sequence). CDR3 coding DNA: TGTGCCAGCACACAGGGTGGTTTGGCCGGGGAGCTGTTTTTT. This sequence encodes CASTQGGLAGELFF.

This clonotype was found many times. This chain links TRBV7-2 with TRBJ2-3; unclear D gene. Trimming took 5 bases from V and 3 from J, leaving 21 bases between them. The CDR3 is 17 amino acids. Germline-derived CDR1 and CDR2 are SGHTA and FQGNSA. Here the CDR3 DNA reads TGTGCCAGCAGCCTATCGGTCCGTGGGTTGTATACAGATACGCAGTATTTT. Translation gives CASSLSVRGLYTDTQYF.